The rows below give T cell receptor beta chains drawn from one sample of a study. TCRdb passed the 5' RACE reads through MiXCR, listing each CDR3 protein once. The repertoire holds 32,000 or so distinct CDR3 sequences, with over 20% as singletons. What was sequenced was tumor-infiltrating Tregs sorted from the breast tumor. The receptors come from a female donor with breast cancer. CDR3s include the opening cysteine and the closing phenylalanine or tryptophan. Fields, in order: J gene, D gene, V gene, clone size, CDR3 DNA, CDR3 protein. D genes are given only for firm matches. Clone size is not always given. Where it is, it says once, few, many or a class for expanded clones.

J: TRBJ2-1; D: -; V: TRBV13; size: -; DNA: TGTGCCAGCAGCCCAAGGGGGTTCTACAATGAGCAGTTCTTC; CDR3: CASSPRGFYNEQFF
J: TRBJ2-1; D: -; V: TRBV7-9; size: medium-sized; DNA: TGTGCCAGCAGCCCGTTGCAGGGGTATAACAATGAGCAGTTCTTC; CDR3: CASSPLQGYNNEQFF
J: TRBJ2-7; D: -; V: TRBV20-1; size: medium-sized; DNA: TGCAGTGCTATCAGTTCCTCTGGCTACGAGCAGTACTTC; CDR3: CSAISSSGYEQYF
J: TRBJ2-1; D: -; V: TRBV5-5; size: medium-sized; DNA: TGTGCCAGCAGCTTGGGTCCGGCCAGCTCCTACAATGAGCAGTTCTTC; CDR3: CASSLGPASSYNEQFF
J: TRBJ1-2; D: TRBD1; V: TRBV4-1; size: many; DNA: TGCGCCAGCAGCGAGCGGGACAGGGGAGATGGCTACACCTTC; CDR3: CASSERDRGDGYTF
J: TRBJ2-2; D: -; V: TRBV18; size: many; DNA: TGTGCCAGCTTCGATCCGAACACCGGGGAGCTGTTTTTT; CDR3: CASFDPNTGELFF
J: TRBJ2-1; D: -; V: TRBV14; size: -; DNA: TGTGCCAGCAGCCAAAGTGGTAGCCCACCATTACAGTTCTTC; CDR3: CASSQSGSPPLQFF
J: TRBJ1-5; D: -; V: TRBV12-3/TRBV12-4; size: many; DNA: TGTGCCAGCAGTTTTTTGGGTGGTAGCAATCAGCCCCAGCATTTT; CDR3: CASSFLGGSNQPQHF
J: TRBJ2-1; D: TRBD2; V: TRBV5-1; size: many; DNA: TGCGCCAGCGTCTTCGCTAGCGGGACCCAGAATGAGCAGTTCTTC; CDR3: CASVFASGTQNEQFF
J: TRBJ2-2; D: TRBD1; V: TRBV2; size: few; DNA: TGTGCCAGCACGGGACCGGGACAGGGTATTCCCGGGGAGCTGTTTTTT; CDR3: CASTGPGQGIPGELFF
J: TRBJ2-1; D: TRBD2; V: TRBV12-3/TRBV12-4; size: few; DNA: TGTGCCAGCAGCCGCGGGACTAGCGGGAGGGGAGAGCAGTTCTTC; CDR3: CASSRGTSGRGEQFF
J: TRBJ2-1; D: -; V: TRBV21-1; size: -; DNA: TGTGCCAGCAGCAAACGGCGGGGGGCTCACTACAATGAGCAGTTCTTC; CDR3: CASSKRRGAHYNEQFF
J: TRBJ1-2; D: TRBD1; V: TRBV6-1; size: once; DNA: TGTGCCAGCAGTGGGACAGGGATTAACCCCTCTGGCGGCTACACCTTC; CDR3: CASSGTGINPSGGYTF
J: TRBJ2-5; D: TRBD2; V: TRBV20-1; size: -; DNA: TGCAGTGCTCCCGTAGCGGGAGGTGGGGAGACCCAGTACTTC; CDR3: CSAPVAGGGETQYF
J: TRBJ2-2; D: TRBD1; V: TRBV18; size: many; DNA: TGTGCCAGCTCACCGGCAGGGGGATCGAACACCGGGGAGCTGTTTTTT; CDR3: CASSPAGGSNTGELFF
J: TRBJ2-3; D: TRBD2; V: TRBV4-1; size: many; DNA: TGCGCCAGCAGCCCGCTAGCGGGAGTAACAGATACGCAGTATTTT; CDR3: CASSPLAGVTDTQYF
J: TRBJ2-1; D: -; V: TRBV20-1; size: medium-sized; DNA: TGCAGTGCTAGAGATTCACTAGTAGGTTACAATGAGCAGTTCTTC; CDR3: CSARDSLVGYNEQFF
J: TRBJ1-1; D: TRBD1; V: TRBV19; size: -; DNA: TGTGCCAGTACATCGACAGGGAGGAACACTGAAGCTTTCTTT; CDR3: CASTSTGRNTEAFF
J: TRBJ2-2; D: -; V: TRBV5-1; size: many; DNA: TGCGCCAGCAGCTCCGAGCTAACCGGGGAGCTGTTTTTT; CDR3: CASSSELTGELFF
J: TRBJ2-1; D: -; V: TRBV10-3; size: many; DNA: TGTGCCATCAGCGCCGGGACGAGCTCCTACAATGAGCAGTTCTTC; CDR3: CAISAGTSSYNEQFF
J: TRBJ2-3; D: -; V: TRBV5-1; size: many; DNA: TGCGCCAGCAGCTTTTCTAGCCCAGATACGCAGTATTTT; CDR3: CASSFSSPDTQYF
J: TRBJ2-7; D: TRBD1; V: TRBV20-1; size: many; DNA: TGCAGTGCATGGGACAGGGGAGCAGGCGAGCAGTACTTC; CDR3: CSAWDRGAGEQYF
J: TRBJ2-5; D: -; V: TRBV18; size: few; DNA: TGTGCCAGCTCACCGGGGTCTCTTGAGACCCAGTACTTC; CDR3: CASSPGSLETQYF
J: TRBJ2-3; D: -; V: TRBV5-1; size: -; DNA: TGCGCCAGCAGCTCGGATGGCACAGATACGCAGTATTTT; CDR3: CASSSDGTDTQYF
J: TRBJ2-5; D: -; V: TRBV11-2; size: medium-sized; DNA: TGTGCCAGCAGCTTACAACCGGGAACCCAAGGGGAGACCCAGTACTTC; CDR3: CASSLQPGTQGETQYF
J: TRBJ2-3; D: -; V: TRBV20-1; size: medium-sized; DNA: TGCAGTGCTAAGACCCGACAACTTAGCACAGATACGCAGTATTTT; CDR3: CSAKTRQLSTDTQYF
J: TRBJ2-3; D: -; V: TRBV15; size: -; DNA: TGTGCCACCAGCAGAGCCCCTTTGGGGGCGGTGCCGGGGGATACGCAGTATTTT; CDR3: CATSRAPLGAVPGDTQYF
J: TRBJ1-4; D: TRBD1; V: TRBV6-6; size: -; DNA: TGTGCCAGCAGTTACAGCGGGACAGTCGAAAAACTGTTTTTT; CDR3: CASSYSGTVEKLFF
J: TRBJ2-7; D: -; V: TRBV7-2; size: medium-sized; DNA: TGTGCCAGCAGCTTTCGGACTACAGGGGAGCAGTACTTC; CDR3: CASSFRTTGEQYF
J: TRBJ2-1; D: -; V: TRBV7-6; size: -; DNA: TGTGCCAGCAGCCCCCGCCAGGGGACTCCGGGCAATGAGCAGTTCTTC; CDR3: CASSPRQGTPGNEQFF
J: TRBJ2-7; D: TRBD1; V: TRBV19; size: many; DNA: TGTGCCAGTAGTATATCAGGGGGCAGCGAGCAGTACTTC; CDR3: CASSISGGSEQYF
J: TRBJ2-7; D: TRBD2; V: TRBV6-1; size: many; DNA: TGTGCCAGCAGCCGGACTAGCGGGAGGGCCGATGGGTACGAGCAGTACTTC; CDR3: CASSRTSGRADGYEQYF
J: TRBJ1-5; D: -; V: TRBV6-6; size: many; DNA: TGTGCCAGCAGTCTTGCTAGCAATCAGCCCCAGCATTTT; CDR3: CASSLASNQPQHF
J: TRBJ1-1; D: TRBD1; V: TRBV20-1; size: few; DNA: TGCAGTGCTAGCTACAGGGGGCGTACTGAAGCTTTCTTT; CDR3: CSASYRGRTEAFF
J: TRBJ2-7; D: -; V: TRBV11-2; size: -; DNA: TGTGCCAGCAGCTCTACGACAGGTTTCGAGCAGTACTTC; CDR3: CASSSTTGFEQYF
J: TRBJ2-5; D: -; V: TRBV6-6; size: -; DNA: TGTGCCAGCAGCCTGGACTCTTTTCGTCAAGAGGCCCAGTACTTC; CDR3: CASSLDSFRQEAQYF
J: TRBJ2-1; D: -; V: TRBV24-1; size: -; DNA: TGTGCCACCAGTACTTGGGATGAGCTGTTCTTC; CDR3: CATSTWDELFF
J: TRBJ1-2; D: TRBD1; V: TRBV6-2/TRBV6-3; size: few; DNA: TGTGCCAGCAGTTACCGGGGACAGCCGGAGGATGGCTACACCTTC; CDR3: CASSYRGQPEDGYTF
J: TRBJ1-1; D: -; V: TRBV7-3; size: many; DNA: TGTGCCAGCAGCTCCTCGGGGAACACTGAAGCTTTCTTT; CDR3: CASSSSGNTEAFF
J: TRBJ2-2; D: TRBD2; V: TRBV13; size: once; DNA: TGTGCCAGCAGAGCGGGAGTGGTGGCGAACACCGGGGAGCTGTTTTTT; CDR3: CASRAGVVANTGELFF
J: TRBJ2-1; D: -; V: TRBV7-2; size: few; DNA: TGTGCCAGCAGCTTGTTGCCGAGCTCCTACAATGAGCAGTTCTTC; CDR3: CASSLLPSSYNEQFF
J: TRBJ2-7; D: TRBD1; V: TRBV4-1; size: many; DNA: TGCGCCAGCAGCCAAGCCCAGACAGGGCTCGAGCAGTACTTC; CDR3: CASSQAQTGLEQYF
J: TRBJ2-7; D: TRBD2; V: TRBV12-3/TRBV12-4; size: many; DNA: TGTGCCAGCAGTTTCTTAGCGGGAGCCTACGAGCAGTACTTC; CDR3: CASSFLAGAYEQYF
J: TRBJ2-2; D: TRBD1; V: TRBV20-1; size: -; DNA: TGCAGTGCTAGGGACAGGCCCATCGGGGAGCTGTTTTTT; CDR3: CSARDRPIGELFF
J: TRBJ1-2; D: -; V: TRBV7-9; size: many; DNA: TGTGCCAGCAGCGACGGGAGCAACTATGGCTACACCTTC; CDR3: CASSDGSNYGYTF
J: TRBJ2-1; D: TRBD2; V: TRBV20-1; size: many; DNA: TGCAGTGCCCCCATAGCCGGCGGGAGGATGTTGTGGCAGTTCTTC; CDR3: CSAPIAGGRMLWQFF
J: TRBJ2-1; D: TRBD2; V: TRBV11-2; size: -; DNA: TGTGCCAGCAGTAAGACTAGCGGGAGCTCCTACAATGAGCAGTTCTTC; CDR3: CASSKTSGSSYNEQFF